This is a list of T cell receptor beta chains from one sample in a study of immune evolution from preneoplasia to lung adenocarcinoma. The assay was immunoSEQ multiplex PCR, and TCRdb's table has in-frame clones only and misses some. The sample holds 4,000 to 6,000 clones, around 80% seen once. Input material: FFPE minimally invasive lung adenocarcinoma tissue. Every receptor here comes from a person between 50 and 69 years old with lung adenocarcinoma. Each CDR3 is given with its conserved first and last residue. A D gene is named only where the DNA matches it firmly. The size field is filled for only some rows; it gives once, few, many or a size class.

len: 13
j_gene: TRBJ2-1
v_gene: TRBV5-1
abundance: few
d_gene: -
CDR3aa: CASSPEGVHEQFF
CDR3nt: TGCGCCAGCAGCCCCGAGGGGGTCCATGAGCAGTTCTTC

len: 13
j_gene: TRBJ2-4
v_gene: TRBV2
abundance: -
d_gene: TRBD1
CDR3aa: CASSERQGEVSYF
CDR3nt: TGTGCCAGCAGTGAACGACAGGGAGAAGTTTCTTACTTC

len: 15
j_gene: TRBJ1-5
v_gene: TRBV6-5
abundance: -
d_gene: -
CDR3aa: CASSYSVRSNQPQHF
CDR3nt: TGTGCCAGCAGTTACTCGGTCAGGAGCAATCAGCCCCAGCATTTT

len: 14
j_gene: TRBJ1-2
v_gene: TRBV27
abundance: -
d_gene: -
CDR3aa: CASSLGSGFHGYTF
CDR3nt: TGTGCCAGCAGTTTGGGCTCGGGTTTTCATGGCTACACCTTC

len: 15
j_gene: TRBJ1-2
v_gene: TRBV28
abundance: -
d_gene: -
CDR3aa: CASSFGATGRYGYTF
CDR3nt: TGTGCCAGCAGTTTCGGGGCGACGGGGCGTTATGGCTACACCTTC

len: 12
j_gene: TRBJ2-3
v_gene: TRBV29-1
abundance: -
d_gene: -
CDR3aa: CSVEGSTDTQYF
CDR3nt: TGCAGCGTTGAAGGTAGCACAGATACGCAGTATTTT

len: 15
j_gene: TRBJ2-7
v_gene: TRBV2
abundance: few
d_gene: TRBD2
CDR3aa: CASSVASGVIYEQYF
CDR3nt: TGTGCCAGCAGTGTGGCTAGCGGGGTTATTTACGAGCAGTACTTC

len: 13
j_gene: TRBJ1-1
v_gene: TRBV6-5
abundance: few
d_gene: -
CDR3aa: CASRRGVNTEAFF
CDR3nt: TGTGCCAGCAGGAGAGGGGTGAACACTGAAGCTTTCTTT

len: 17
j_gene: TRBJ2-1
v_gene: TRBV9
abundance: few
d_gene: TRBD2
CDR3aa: CASSEGTTSVQRDEQFF
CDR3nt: TGTGCCAGCAGCGAGGGGACGACTAGCGTCCAACGGGATGAGCAGTTCTTC

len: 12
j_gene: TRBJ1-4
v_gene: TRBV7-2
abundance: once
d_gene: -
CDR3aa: CASSLFGGELFF
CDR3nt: TGTGCCAGCAGCTTATTTGGGGGGGAACTGTTTTTT

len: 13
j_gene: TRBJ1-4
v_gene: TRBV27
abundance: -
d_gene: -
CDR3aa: CVSSLRGDEKLFF
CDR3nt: TGTGTCAGCAGTTTAAGGGGGGATGAAAAACTGTTTTTT

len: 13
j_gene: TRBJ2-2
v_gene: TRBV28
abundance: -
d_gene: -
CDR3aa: CASSPTATGELFF
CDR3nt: TGTGCCAGCAGCCCAACTGCCACCGGGGAGCTGTTTTTT

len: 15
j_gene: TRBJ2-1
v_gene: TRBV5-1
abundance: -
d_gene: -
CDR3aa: CASSLGGQTYNEQFF
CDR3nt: TGCGCCAGCAGCTTGGGCGGGCAAACCTACAATGAGCAGTTCTTC

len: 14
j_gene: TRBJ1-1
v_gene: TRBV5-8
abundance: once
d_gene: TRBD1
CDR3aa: CASSTDRVNTEAFF
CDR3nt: TGTGCCAGCAGCACGGACAGGGTGAACACTGAAGCTTTCTTT

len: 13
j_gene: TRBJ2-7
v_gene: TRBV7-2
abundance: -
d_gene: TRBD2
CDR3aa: CASSSLVREGKYF
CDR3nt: TGTGCCAGCAGCTCCCTCGTACGGGAGGGGAAGTACTTC

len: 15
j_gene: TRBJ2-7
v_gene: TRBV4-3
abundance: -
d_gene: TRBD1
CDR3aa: CASSQGRQGSYEQYF
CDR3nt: TGCGCCAGCAGCCAAGGGCGACAGGGCTCCTACGAGCAGTACTTC

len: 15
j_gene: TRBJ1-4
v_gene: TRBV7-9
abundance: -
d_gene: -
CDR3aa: CASSPNSLANEKLFF
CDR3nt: TGTGCCAGCAGCCCTAACAGCCTTGCTAATGAAAAACTGTTTTTT

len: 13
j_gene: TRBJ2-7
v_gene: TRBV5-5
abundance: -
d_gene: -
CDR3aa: CASSLRHTDEQYF
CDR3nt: TGTGCCAGCAGCTTGAGGCACACAGACGAGCAGTACTTC

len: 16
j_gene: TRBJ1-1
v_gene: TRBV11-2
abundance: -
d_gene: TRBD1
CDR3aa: CASSLMTGGGNTEAFF
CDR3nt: TGTGCCAGCAGCTTAATGACAGGGGGAGGAAACACTGAAGCTTTCTTT

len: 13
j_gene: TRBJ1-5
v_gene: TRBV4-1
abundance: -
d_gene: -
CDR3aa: CASSQKTVTTQHF
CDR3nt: TGCGCCAGCAGCCAAAAGACCGTCACGACCCAGCATTTT

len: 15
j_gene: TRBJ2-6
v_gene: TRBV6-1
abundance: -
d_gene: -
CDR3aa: CASSRTDAGANVLTF
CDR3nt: TGTGCCAGCAGCCGGACAGACGCTGGGGCCAACGTCCTGACTTTC

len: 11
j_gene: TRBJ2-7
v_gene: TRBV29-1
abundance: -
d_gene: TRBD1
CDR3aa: CSVGQLYEQYF
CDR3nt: TGCAGCGTGGGACAGCTCTACGAGCAGTACTTC

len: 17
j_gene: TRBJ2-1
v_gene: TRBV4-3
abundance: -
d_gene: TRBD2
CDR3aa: CASSHSYRTSGTNEQFF
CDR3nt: TGCGCCAGCAGCCATAGTTATAGGACTAGCGGAACCAATGAGCAGTTCTTC

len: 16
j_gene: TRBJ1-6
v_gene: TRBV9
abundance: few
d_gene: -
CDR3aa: CASSSRMGSYNSPLHF
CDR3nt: TGTGCCAGCAGCTCCCGGATGGGCTCCTATAATTCACCCCTCCACTTT

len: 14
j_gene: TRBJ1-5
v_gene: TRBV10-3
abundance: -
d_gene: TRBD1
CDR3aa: CAISTGTGDQPQHF
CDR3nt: TGTGCCATCAGCACCGGGACAGGGGATCAGCCCCAGCATTTT

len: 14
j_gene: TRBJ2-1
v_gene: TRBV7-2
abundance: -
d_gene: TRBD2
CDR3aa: CASRRSGRRNEQFF
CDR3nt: TGTGCCAGCAGACGAAGCGGGAGGCGTAATGAGCAGTTCTTC

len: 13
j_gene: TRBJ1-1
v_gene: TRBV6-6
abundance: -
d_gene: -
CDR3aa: CASGRDMNTEAFF
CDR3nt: TGTGCCAGCGGGCGAGACATGAACACTGAAGCTTTCTTT

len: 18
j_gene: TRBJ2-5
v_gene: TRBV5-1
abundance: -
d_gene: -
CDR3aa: CASSPGSGNNLYQETQYF
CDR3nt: TGCGCCAGCAGCCCGGGGTCGGGAAATAACCTTTACCAAGAGACCCAGTACTTC

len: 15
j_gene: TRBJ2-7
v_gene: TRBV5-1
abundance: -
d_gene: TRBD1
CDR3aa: CASSLDGQGYYEQYF
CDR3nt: TGCGCCAGCAGCTTGGACGGACAGGGTTACTACGAGCAGTACTTC

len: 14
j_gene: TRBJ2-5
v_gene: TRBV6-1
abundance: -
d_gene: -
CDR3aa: CASSEEPGQQTQYF
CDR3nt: TGTGCCAGCAGTGAAGAGCCGGGTCAGCAGACCCAGTACTTC

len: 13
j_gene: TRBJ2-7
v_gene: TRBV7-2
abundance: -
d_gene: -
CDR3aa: CASSFGSPYEQYF
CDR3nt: TGTGCCAGCAGCTTTGGCAGCCCCTACGAGCAGTACTTC

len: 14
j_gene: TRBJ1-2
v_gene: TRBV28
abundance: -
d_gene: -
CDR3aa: CASSLLGVDYGYTF
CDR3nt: TGTGCCAGCAGTTTATTGGGGGTGGATTATGGCTACACCTTC

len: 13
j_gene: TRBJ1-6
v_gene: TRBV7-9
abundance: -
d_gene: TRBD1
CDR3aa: CASSRGQLSPLHF
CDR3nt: TGTGCCAGCAGCCGGGGACAGCTTTCACCCCTCCACTTT

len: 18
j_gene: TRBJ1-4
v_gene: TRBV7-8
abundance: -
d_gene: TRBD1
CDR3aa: CASSRDRGVGTGDEKLFF
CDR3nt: TGTGCCAGCAGCAGGGACAGGGGGGTTGGTACAGGGGATGAAAAACTGTTTTTT

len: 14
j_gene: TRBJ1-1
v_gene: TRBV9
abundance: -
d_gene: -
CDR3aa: CASSVATANTEAFF
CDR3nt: TGTGCCAGCAGCGTAGCGACGGCGAACACTGAAGCTTTCTTT

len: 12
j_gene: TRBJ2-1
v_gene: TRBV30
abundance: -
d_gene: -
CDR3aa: CAWSRQEDEQFF
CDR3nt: TGTGCCTGGAGTCGACAGGAGGATGAGCAGTTCTTC

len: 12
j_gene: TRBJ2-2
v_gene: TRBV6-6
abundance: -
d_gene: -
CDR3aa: CATGHTTGELFF
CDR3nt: TGTGCCACGGGACACACCACCGGGGAGCTGTTTTTT

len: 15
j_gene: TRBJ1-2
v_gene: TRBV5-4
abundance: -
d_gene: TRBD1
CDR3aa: CASSDWDRRSAPHTF
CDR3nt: TGTGCCAGCAGCGACTGGGACAGGCGCTCCGCCCCCCACACCTTC

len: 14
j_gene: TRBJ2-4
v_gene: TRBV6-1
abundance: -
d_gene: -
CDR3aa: CASSGNLAKNIQYF
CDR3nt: TGTGCCAGCAGTGGCAATCTAGCCAAAAACATTCAGTACTTC

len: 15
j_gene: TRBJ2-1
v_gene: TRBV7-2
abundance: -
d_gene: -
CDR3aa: CASSPPGDFYNEQFF
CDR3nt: TGTGCCAGCAGCCCACCGGGGGACTTTTACAATGAGCAGTTCTTC

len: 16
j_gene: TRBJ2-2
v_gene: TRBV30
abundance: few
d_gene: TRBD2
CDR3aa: CAWSPPSGSNTGELFF
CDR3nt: TGTGCCTGGAGTCCCCCTAGCGGGTCGAACACCGGGGAGCTGTTTTTT